One sample yielded the 7 T cell receptor beta chains listed below, sequenced in a study of cytomegalovirus exposure and HLA in healthy donors. A multiplex PCR was run with 60 Vbeta primers and 13 Jbeta primers. The assay was immunoSEQ multiplex PCR, and TCRdb's table has in-frame clones only and misses some. Seen here are 150,000 to 190,000 clones, roughly 75% observed once, and the top ten hold under 1.5%. The specimen was PBMCs. These receptors all stem from a man between 18 and 29 years old in good health and CMV-seronegative.

The gene calls are TRBV18 and TRBJ2-4; 7 bases fit TRBD2. The CDR3 loop spans 15 amino acids. Trimming at V came to 3 bases and at J to 2 bases, leaving 4 bases not matched to a gene. Germline V gene lookup returns CDR1 KGHSH and CDR2 LQKENI. The CDR3 region is CASSPLGTTKNIQYF. The DNA of the CDR3 is TGTGCCAGCTCACCTTTAGGGACTACCAAAAACATTCAGTACTTC.

V usage is TRBV7-2 and J usage is TRBJ2-7; 12 positions agree with TRBD2. Looked up from germline, CDR1 is SGHTA and CDR2 is FQGNSA. The CDR3 is made up of 17 amino acids. V lost 4 bases to trimming and J lost 6 bases; unmatched junction nucleotides: 13. CDR3: CASSSPGLAGQKGEQYF. CDR3 coding DNA: TGTGCCAGCAGCTCTCCGGGACTAGCGGGTCAAAAGGGCGAGCAGTACTTC.

This chain joins TRBV19 and TRBJ2-7, with D possibly being TRBD2 (5 bases). The V gene lost 5 bases and the J gene lost 4 bases, with 12 bases spanning the gap. The CDR3 loop spans 13 amino acids. Germline assignment: CDR1 LNHDA and CDR2 SQIVND (reference sequence). The CDR3 region is CASSRGFRYEQYF. In DNA, the CDR3 is TGTGCCAGTAGTCGGGGTTTCAGGTACGAGCAGTACTTC. Filled out from reference TRBV19 and TRBJ2-7, the complete variable domain reads DGGITQSPKYLFRKEGQNVTLSCEQNLNHDAMYWYRQDPGQGLRLIYYSQIVNDFQKGDIAEGYSVSREKKESFPLTVTSAQKNPTAFYLCASSRGFRYEQYFGPGTRLTVT.

The J gene is TRBJ2-1, the V gene TRBV9, with a weak D call TRBD2 (6 bases). The CDR3 sequence is 13 residues long. Germline values: CDR1 SGDLS, CDR2 YYNGEE. With 3 bases removed from V and 8 bases from J, the gap between germline ends came to 12 bases. The CDR3 reads CASSGDGTYEQFF. In DNA form, the CDR3 reads TGTGCCAGCAGCGGAGATGGGACTTATGAGCAGTTCTTC.

This clone appeared once. V gene TRBV27 combines with J gene TRBJ2-7; 9 bases agree with TRBD2. This CDR3 contains 14 residues. The V gene end was trimmed by 6 bases and the J gene end by 2 bases; junction bases not matched to a gene: 5. Germline V gives CDR1 MNHEY, CDR2 SMNVEV (reference sequence). CDR3 DNA sequence: TGTGCCAGCAGGGCCTTAGCGGGGGCCTACGAGCAGTACTTC. Amino acid sequence: CASRALAGAYEQYF.

The V call is TRBV7-6, the J call TRBJ2-7; D is possibly TRBD2 (5 bases). Germline-derived CDR1 and CDR2 are SGHVS and FNYEAQ. This CDR3 has 12 residues. V gave up 5 bases and J gave up 7 bases, with 12 bases separating them. CDR3 residues: CASSPYGEEQYF. The CDR3 bases are TGTGCCAGCAGCCCCTACGGGGAGGAGCAGTACTTC.

J is TRBJ2-5 and V is TRBV18, with D maybe TRBD2 (5 bases). This CDR3 is 15 amino acids long. V was shortened by 4 bases and J by 0 bases, with 12 bases between the two germline ends. Germline V gene data show CDR1 as KGHSH and CDR2 as LQKENI. The CDR3 sequence is CASSQLVSYQETQYF. As DNA, the CDR3 is TGTGCCAGCTCACAACTAGTCTCGTACCAAGAGACCCAGTACTTC.